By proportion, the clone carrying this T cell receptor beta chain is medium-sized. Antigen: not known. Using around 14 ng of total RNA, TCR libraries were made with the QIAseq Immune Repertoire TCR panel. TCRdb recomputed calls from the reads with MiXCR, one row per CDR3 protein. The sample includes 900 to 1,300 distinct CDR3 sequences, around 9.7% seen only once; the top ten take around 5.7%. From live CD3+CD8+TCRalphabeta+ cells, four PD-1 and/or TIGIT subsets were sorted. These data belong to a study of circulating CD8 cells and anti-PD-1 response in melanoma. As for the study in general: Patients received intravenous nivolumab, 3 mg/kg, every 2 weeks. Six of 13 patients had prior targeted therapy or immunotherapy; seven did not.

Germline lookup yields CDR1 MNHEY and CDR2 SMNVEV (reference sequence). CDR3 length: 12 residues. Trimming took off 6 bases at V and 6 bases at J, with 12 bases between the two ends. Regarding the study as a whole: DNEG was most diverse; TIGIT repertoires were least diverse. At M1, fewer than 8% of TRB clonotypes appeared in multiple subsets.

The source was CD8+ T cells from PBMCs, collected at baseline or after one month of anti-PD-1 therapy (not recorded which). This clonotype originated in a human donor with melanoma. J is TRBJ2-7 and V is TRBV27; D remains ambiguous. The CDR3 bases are TGTGCCAGCAGCTCTACCCCGGGCGAGCAGTACTTC. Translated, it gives CASSSTPGEQYF.